This TCR beta chain was identified in a study of glioma-infiltrating T cells after dendritic cell vaccination. On the study more broadly: Patients received autologous tumor lysate-pulsed dendritic cell vaccination between 2003 and 2012. Study-wide findings and caveats: Few patients contributed both blood and tumor specimens.

Germline loops: CDR1 SGHNT, CDR2 YYREEE (reference sequence). Deletions cut 5 bases from V and 0 bases from J, with 15 bases between. The CDR3 runs 15 residues. About this clone itself: Its specificity is not known.

The time point denotes: after dendritic cell vaccination, including at tumor progression/relapse. Selection required adequate fresh-frozen tumor tissue plus more than two years' survival data. Amplification used 60 V beta primers and 13 J beta primers. Profiling relied on immunoSEQ multiplex PCR, and the TCRdb table lists in-frame clones only, not all of them. The sample contains roughly 100,000 clones, around 90% of which appear only once. This specimen consisted of blood, obtained after dendritic cell vaccination. This rearrangement joins TRBV5-4 to TRBJ2-7, with TRBD1 as a possible D gene (6 bases). The TCR was taken from a human donor with glioblastoma. The DNA for the CDR3 is TGTGCCAGCAGTGACAGGTCCCAACACTCCTACGAGCAGTACTTC. This codes for CASSDRSQHSYEQYF.